The 23 T cell receptor beta chains presented below share a single source sample, sequenced in a study of blood T cell repertoires in COVID-19. Some clones are missing from TCRdb's copy, which holds only in-frame ones; the method was immunoSEQ multiplex PCR. The sample consists of 84,000 or so clones, around 90% of them appearing once. Sequencing was done on a sample of peripheral blood. The origin of the receptors is a man aged 65 to 79 with acute or convalescent COVID-19.

This clone was seen a handful of times. The V call is TRBV20-1, the J call TRBJ1-5; 7 nucleotides match TRBD1. CDR3 length: 14 residues. The V segment lost 3 bases and the J segment 6 bases; nucleotides outside the gene matches: 8. CDR1 and CDR2 (germline): DFQATT, SNEGSKA (reference sequence). The CDR3 is CSASQGGGGQPQHF. CDR3 nucleotide sequence: TGCAGTGCTAGTCAGGGGGGCGGCGGTCAGCCCCAGCATTTT.

On this clone itself: The same CDR3 can be traced to other DNA sequences in this sample. The V gene is TRBV9, the J gene TRBJ2-2, with 8 bases that match TRBD2. CDR3 length: 16 residues. V lost 0 bases, J lost 7 bases, and 8 bases stayed unmatched. The germline CDR1 and CDR2 sequences are SGDLS and YYNGEE. CDR3 DNA: TGTGCCAGCAGCGTAGGGGTGACTAGCGCGGGCGGGGAGCTGTTTTTT. Protein product: CASSVGVTSAGGELFF.

The chain employs TRBV7-2 and TRBJ1-2; D not resolved. Trimming removed 2 bases at V and 8 bases at J, with 18 bases between. Germline values: CDR1 SGHTA, CDR2 FQGNSA. The CDR3 extends over 15 amino acids. DNA of the CDR3: TGTGCCAGCAGCTTAAGTGGCCAGACGGCGGGGGGCTACACCTTC. Translation: CASSLSGQTAGGYTF.

For this clone: Distinct nucleotide sequences in the sample also encode this CDR3. V gene TRBV5-1 combines with J gene TRBJ1-4; 8 positions agree with TRBD1. CDR3 length: 14 residues. Looked up from germline, CDR1 is SGHRS and CDR2 is YFSETQ. Unmatched junction bases numbered 2, after V lost 3 bases and J lost 4 bases. The CDR3 reads CASSYGQGNEKLFF. The CDR3 DNA follows: TGCGCCAGCAGCTACGGACAGGGTAATGAAAAACTGTTTTTT. The full variable domain, rest sourced from reference TRBV5-1 and TRBJ1-4, is KAGVTQTPRYLIKTRGQQVTLSCSPISGHRSVSWYQQTPGQGLQFLFEYFSETQRNKGNFPGRFSGRQFSNSRSEMNVSTLELGDSALYLCASSYGQGNEKLFFGSGTQLSVL.

This CDR3 reads CASKRSGAYNEQFF. CDR3 nucleotide sequence: TGTGCCAGCAAGCGTAGCGGGGCCTACAATGAGCAGTTCTTC. The chain employs TRBV6-5 and TRBJ2-1; 8 nucleotides agree with TRBD2. The CDR3 sequence is 14 residues long. Germline lookup yields CDR1 MNHEY and CDR2 SVGAGI. Trimming at V came to 7 bases and at J to 2 bases, leaving 4 bases not matched to a gene.

This chain uses TRBV24-1 with TRBJ2-1, with D tentatively TRBD2 (5 bases). Per the germline V gene, CDR1 is KGHDR and CDR2 is SFDVKD. This CDR3 region has 16 residues. V was pared by 2 bases and J by 7 bases, with 17 bases between. CDR3 sequence reads: CATSDWRSEGTNEQFF. The CDR3 bases are TGTGCCACCAGTGATTGGAGGAGTGAAGGTACGAATGAGCAGTTCTTC.

The chain carries TRBV7-3 and TRBJ2-1; TRBD2 matches 9 bases. V lost 6 bases to trimming and J lost 7 bases; unmatched junction nucleotides: 10. Germline values: CDR1 SGHTA, CDR2 FQGTGA. The CDR3 runs 15 residues. CDR3 nucleotide sequence: TGTGCCAGCAGTACAGCGGGGGGCCCTGGTAATGAGCAGTTCTTC. Its protein product is CASSTAGGPGNEQFF.

This clone is a singleton in its sample. The DNA for the CDR3 is TGTGCCAGCAGCCTTGACAGTCCTGGCTATGGCTACACCTTC. It codes for CASSLDSPGYGYTF. The V call is TRBV5-4, the J call TRBJ1-2, with a possible D match to TRBD1 (5 bases). The CDR3 sequence is 14 residues long. Germline assignment: CDR1 SGHNT and CDR2 YYREEE (reference sequence). Trimming removed 4 bases at V and 4 bases at J, with 14 bases between.

This chain links TRBV5-4 with TRBJ2-2, with D maybe TRBD1 (6 bases). The V gene's germline CDR1 is SGHNT and CDR2 YYREEE (reference sequence). The CDR3 consists of 14 residues. V was pared by 7 bases and J by 1 base, with 11 bases between. CDR3 sequence: CASSRDKNTGELFF. The DNA of the CDR3 is TGTGCCAGCTCAAGGGACAAGAACACCGGGGAGCTGTTTTTT.

V gene TRBV30 combines with J gene TRBJ1-4; the D is unclear. V lost 3 bases and J lost 0, with 8 bases in between. This CDR3 is 14 amino acids long. Germline V gives CDR1 GTSNPN, CDR2 SVGIG (reference sequence). CDR3 protein: CAWSRRATNEKLFF. The CDR3 DNA is TGTGCCTGGAGCCGGCGGGCAACTAATGAAAAACTGTTTTTT.

The chain links TRBV7-2 to TRBJ2-5; 7 bases agree with TRBD2. CDR3 length: 14 amino acids. Germline V gene data show CDR1 as SGHTA and CDR2 as FQGNSA. Unmatched junction bases numbered 2, after V lost 1 base and J lost 3 bases. DNA for the CDR3: TGTGCCAGCAGCTTAGGGCTAGCGGAAGAGACCCAGTACTTC. Translating gives CASSLGLAEETQYF.

J is TRBJ2-5 and V is TRBV7-3, with 12 nucleotides matching TRBD2. With V trimmed by 5 bases and J by 0 bases, 1 base remained unmatched. This CDR3 comprises 15 residues. CDR1 and CDR2 (germline): SGHTA, FQGTGA. The CDR3 nucleotides read TGTGCCAGCAGCCGGACTAGCGGGGACCAAGAGACCCAGTACTTC. Encoded protein: CASSRTSGDQETQYF.

The gene calls are TRBV12-3 or TRBV12-4 and TRBJ2-3, with D tentatively TRBD2 (6 bases). The CDR3 runs 11 residues. V was pared by 3 bases and J by 11 bases, with 9 bases between. The CDR3 DNA sequence: TGTGCCAGCAGTTTTCCGGGAGAGCAGTATTTT. It specifies CASSFPGEQYF.

The J gene is TRBJ2-1, the V gene TRBV25-1; 11 nucleotides match TRBD2. The CDR3 length is 13 residues. V dropped 6 bases and J dropped 9; count of bases not matched to a gene: 4. From germline, CDR1 is MGHDK and CDR2 SYGVNS. In DNA, the CDR3 is TGTGCCAGCAGGACTAGCGGGATGGGTGAGCAGTTCTTC. Amino acids: CASRTSGMGEQFF.

This chain joins TRBV28 and TRBJ1-1; D might be TRBD1 (5 bases). V lost 1 base to trimming and J lost 1 base, with 7 bases between them. The CDR3 loop spans 14 amino acids. The V gene's germline CDR1 is MDHEN and CDR2 SYDVKM. The CDR3 reads CASSLLTGNTEAFF. CDR3 sequence (DNA): TGTGCCAGCAGTTTATTAACAGGGAACACTGAAGCTTTCTTT.

This chain uses TRBV11-2 with TRBJ2-3; 7 bases are shared with TRBD1. V gave up 5 bases and J gave up 3 bases; unmatched junction bases: 5. The CDR3 length is 14 residues. Germline CDR1 and CDR2: SGHAT and FQNNGV. CDR3 sequence (DNA): TGTGCCAGCAGCCCACACAGGGGAACAGATACGCAGTATTTT. It codes for CASSPHRGTDTQYF.

The rearrangement links TRBV27 to TRBJ2-3; TRBD2 matches 8 bases. The CDR3 contains 18 residues. Germline loops: CDR1 MNHEY, CDR2 SMNVEV (reference sequence). Trimming took 0 bases from V and 0 from J; bases not matched to a gene: 8. CDR3 coding DNA: TGTGCCAGCAGTTTATCGGGAGCGGGGGCGATTAGCACAGATACGCAGTATTTT. Residues: CASSLSGAGAISTDTQYF.

This clone has a handful of counts. V and J are TRBV5-1 and TRBJ2-7; a possible D gene is TRBD1 (5 bases). This CDR3 region has 13 residues. CDR1 is SGHRS, CDR2 YFSETQ, per germline. V gave up 1 base and J gave up 2 bases, with 7 bases separating them. DNA of the CDR3: TGCGCCAGCAGCTTGACAGGAACCTACGAGCAGTACTTC. Encoded protein: CASSLTGTYEQYF.

This chain joins TRBV11-2 and TRBJ2-3; 13 positions agree with TRBD2. This CDR3 contains 17 residues. The germline V gene has CDR1 SGHAT and CDR2 FQNNGV. V lost 4 bases to trimming and J lost 6 bases; unmatched junction nucleotides: 10. DNA of the CDR3: TGTGCCAGCAGCTCGCAAGCGGGACTAGCGGGGTCGGATACGCAGTATTTT. It encodes CASSSQAGLAGSDTQYF.

V is TRBV11-2 and J is TRBJ2-3; 10 bases map to TRBD1. The CDR3 covers 12 residues. J lost 14 bases, V lost 1 base, and 3 bases had no gene match. CDR1 SGHAT and CDR2 FQNNGV come from the germline V gene. CDR3 DNA: TGTGCCAGCAGCTTAGTGGACAGGGGGTGGTATTTT. Translated: CASSLVDRGWYF.

CDR3 in DNA: TGTGCCAGCAGCTTGACAGGGGGAATCAATCAGCCCCAGCATTTT. Translation: CASSLTGGINQPQHF. The gene calls are TRBV5-5 and TRBJ1-5; the match to TRBD1 covers 8 bases. In germline, CDR1 is SGHKS, CDR2 YYEKEE (reference sequence). Unmatched junction bases numbered 3, after V lost 1 base and J lost 3 bases. This CDR3 has 15 residues. The full variable domain, rest sourced from reference TRBV5-5 and TRBJ1-5, is DAGVTQSPTHLIKTRGQQVTLRCSPISGHKSVSWYQQVLGQGPQFIFQYYEKEERGRGNFPDRFSARQFPNYSSELNVNALLLGDSALYLCASSLTGGINQPQHFGDGTRLSIL.

This clone came up once. The chain is built from TRBV5-1 and TRBJ2-5; a weak D match, TRBD1 (6 bases). The CDR3 extends over 14 amino acids. CDR1 and CDR2 (germline): SGHRS, YFSETQ. Trimming took 0 bases from V and 7 from J, leaving 13 bases between them. CDR3 nucleotide sequence: TGCGCCAGCAGCTTGGTATACAGGGACGGGACCCAGTACTTC. Translated: CASSLVYRDGTQYF.

This chain links TRBV28 with TRBJ1-6; 7 nucleotides match TRBD1. The CDR3 is 18 residues long. Germline-derived CDR1 and CDR2 are MDHEN and SYDVKM. V gave up 5 bases and J gave up 7 bases; unmatched junction bases: 17. The CDR3 nucleotides read TGTGCCAGCAGTATAGTCTTGGACAGGTTTTCGGAGAATTCACCCCTCCACTTT. It yields the protein CASSIVLDRFSENSPLHF.